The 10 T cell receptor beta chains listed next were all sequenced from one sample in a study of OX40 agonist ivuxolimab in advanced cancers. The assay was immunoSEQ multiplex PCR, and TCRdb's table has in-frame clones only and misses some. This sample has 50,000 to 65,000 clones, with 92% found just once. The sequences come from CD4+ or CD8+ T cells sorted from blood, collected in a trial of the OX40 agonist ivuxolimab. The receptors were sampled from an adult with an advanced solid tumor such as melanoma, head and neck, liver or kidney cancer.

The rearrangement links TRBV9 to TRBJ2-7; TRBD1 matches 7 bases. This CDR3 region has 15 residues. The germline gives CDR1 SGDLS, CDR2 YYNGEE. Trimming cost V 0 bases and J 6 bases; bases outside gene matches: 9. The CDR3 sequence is CASSVGVQGFIEQYF. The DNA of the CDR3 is TGTGCCAGCAGCGTAGGGGTACAGGGGTTCATCGAGCAGTACTTC.

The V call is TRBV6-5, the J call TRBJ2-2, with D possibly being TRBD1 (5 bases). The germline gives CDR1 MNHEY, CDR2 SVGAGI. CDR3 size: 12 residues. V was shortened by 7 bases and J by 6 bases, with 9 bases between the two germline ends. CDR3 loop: CASTGWAGELFF. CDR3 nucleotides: TGTGCCAGCACAGGGTGGGCCGGGGAGCTGTTTTTT.

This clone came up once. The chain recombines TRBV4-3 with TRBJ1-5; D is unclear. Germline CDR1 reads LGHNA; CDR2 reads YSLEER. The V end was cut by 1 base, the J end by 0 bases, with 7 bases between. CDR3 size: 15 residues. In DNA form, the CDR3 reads TGCGCCAGCAGCCAAGGATACACTAGCAATCAGCCCCAGCATTTT. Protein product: CASSQGYTSNQPQHF.

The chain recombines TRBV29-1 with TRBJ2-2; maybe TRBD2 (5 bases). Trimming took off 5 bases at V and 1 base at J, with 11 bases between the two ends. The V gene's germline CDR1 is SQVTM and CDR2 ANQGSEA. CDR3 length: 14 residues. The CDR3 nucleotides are TGCAGCGTTTCAAGAGGGTTGAACACCGGGGAGCTGTTTTTT. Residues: CSVSRGLNTGELFF.

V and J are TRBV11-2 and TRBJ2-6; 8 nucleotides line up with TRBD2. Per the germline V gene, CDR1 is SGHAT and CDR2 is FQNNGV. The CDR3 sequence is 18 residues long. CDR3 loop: CATRGTGREDSGANVLTF. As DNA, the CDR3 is TGTGCGACGCGGGGGACCGGGCGGGAGGACTCTGGGGCCAACGTCCTGACTTTC.

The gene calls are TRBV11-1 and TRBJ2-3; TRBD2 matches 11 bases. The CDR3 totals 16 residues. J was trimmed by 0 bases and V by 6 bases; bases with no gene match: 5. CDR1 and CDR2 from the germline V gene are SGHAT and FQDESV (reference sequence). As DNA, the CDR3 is TGTGCCAGCAGTACTAGCGGGAGCCCTAGCACAGATACGCAGTATTTT. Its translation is CASSTSGSPSTDTQYF.

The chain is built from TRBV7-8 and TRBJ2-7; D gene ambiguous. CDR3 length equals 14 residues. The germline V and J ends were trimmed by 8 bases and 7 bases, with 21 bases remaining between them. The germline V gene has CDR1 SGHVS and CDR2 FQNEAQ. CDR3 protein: CASQSLGELWEQYF. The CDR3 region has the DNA TGTGCCAGCCAGTCCTTAGGTGAACTTTGGGAGCAGTACTTC.

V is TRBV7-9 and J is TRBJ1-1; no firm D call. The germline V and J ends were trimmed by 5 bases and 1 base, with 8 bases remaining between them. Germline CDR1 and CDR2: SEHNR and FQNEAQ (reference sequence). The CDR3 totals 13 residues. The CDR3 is CASSDRGNTEAFF. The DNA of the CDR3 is TGTGCCAGCAGCGACCGGGGGAACACTGAAGCTTTCTTT.

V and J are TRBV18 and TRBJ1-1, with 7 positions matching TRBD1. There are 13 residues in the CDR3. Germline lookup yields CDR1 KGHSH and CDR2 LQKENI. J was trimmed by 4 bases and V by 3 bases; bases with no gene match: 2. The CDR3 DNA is TGTGCCAGCTCACCCACAGGGGCCACTGAAGCTTTCTTT. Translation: CASSPTGATEAFF.

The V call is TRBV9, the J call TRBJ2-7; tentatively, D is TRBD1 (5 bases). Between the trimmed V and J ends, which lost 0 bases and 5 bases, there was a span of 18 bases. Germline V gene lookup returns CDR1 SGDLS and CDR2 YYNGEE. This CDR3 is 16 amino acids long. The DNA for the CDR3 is TGTGCCAGCAGCGTAGGGGTCAGGGTGACGGAAGACGAGCAGTACTTC. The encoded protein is CASSVGVRVTEDEQYF.